This T cell receptor (beta chain) was captured by sequencing in a study of vaccination effects on CD4 cells after COVID-19. Whole-study results and caveats: Clones arising from infection and from vaccination showed marked clonal contraction late after vaccination. The study got few convalescent patients and did not collect any early post-infection timepoints.

Notes on this clone: Its antigen is still unknown.

Data came from immunoSEQ multiplex PCR; TCRdb stores just in-frame clones and leaves some out. Of 37,000 or so clones detected, about three fifths appear once; the ten largest clones hold 15%. CDR1 is MNHEY and CDR2 is SVGAGI in the germline V gene. CDR3 size: 14 residues. Using viral peptide pools, the ViraFEST assay grew out antigen-specific CD4+ T cells prior to sequencing. Subsequent to 10 days of culture, CD4+ T cells were isolated. Having tested negative for nucleocapsid antibodies, the vaccine recipients showed no prior SARS-CoV-2 infection. Peptides at 10 ug/ml and IL-2 at around 9.3 IU/ml were added to around 2 million PBMC per well. Half the medium was swapped for IL-2 medium on days 3 and 7.

The receptor's source is a human donor who received a COVID-19 vaccine. Source: CD4+ T cells from PBMCs cultured with HCoV-OC43 spike peptides, taken before COVID-19 vaccination. Subset defined: HCoV-OC43 spike overlapping peptide pool stimulation. The chain has TRBV6-5 and TRBJ2-1; 12 bases align to TRBD2. CDR3 nucleotides: TGTGCTACGGGACTAGCGGGTTCCTACAATGAGCAGTTCTTC. Protein product: CATGLAGSYNEQFF.